The sequence of this T cell receptor (beta chain) was determined in a study of post-analysis software for immune sequencing data. The CDR3 length is 13 residues. V lost 5 bases and J lost 6, with 17 bases in between. Germline V gene data show CDR1 as SQVTM and CDR2 as ANQGSEA. Findings and caveats of the study: Elevated frequency relative to controls characterized four or five TRBV segments in patients, TRBV5-6, TRBV5-1 and TRBV20-1 among them.

This clonotype turned up a few times. As yet, its antigen is unknown. Unique molecular identifiers had been added to the TCR beta cDNA libraries. TCRdb called the PCR reads again in MiXCR, with one record for every CDR3 protein. The profile shows about 770,000 distinct CDR3 sequences, around 42% of them singletons. The receptor was isolated from a girl under 18 with multiple sclerosis. The sample taken for sequencing was blood. The chain couples TRBV29-1 to TRBJ2-7; unclear D gene. CDR3 sequence reads: CSVQPGSRPEQYF. CDR3 sequence (DNA): TGCAGCGTTCAGCCGGGCTCTCGGCCCGAGCAGTACTTC.